This TCR beta chain was captured by sequencing in a study of cytomegalovirus exposure and HLA in healthy donors. Whole-study findings and limits: Trimming of TCR beta V- and J-genes showed a link, identified in a later analysis, to a missense DCLRE1C variant. DRB1 had the most TCR associations and HLA-C the fewest, a later analysis found, with rates varying by HLA locus. In a later analysis, parvovirus B19, influenza, CMV and Epstein-Barr virus appeared linked to several top co-occurrence clusters.

This clone was observed a single time. Its antigen remains unidentified. Germline V gives CDR1 SGHVS, CDR2 FQNEAQ. CDR3 length: 11 amino acids. Trimming shortened V by 6 bases and J by 12 bases, and 13 bases separated the two germline ends. Researchers ran the PCR with 60 Vbeta and 13 Jbeta primers. Method: immunoSEQ multiplex PCR; TCRdb's copy keeps in-frame clones and lacks some. The sample records 75,000 to 90,000 clones, around 76% being singletons. The TCR sequence derives from a male donor in good health and CMV-seropositive. The chain joins TRBV7-8 to TRBJ2-3, with D hard to call. The sample taken for sequencing was PBMCs. The CDR3 sequence is CASRPVGIQYF. CDR3 coding DNA: TGTGCCAGCAGGCCTGTCGGTATCCAGTATTTT.